These 9 T cell receptor beta chains were sequenced from one sample in a study of T cells in Graves' hyperthyroidism and ophthalmopathy. It was RNA transcripts that yielded the amplified TCR beta CDR3 regions. HTBI primers were employed in a first-round RT-PCR of the TCR CDR3. Via MiXCR, TCRdb re-called the multiplex PCR reads, giving one row per CDR3 protein. The sample includes about 600,000 distinct CDR3 sequences, more than 13% of them seen just once. The sequenced sample consisted of blood. Receptor source: a woman between 18 and 29 years old with Graves' ophthalmopathy.

This clonotype has a count of ten or more. The chain uses TRBV28 and TRBJ2-3; a weak D match, TRBD1 (5 bases). V was pared by 6 bases and J by 5 bases, with 21 bases between. The CDR3 has 16 amino acids. Per the germline V gene, CDR1 is MDHEN and CDR2 is SYDVKM. The chain's CDR3 is CASRLTWRLRGDTQYF. The CDR3 DNA reads as TGTGCCAGCAGGCTAACGTGGCGGCTTAGGGGAGATACGCAGTATTTT.

This clonotype was detected ten times or more. The chain is built from TRBV3-1 and TRBJ2-1; D is unclear. The CDR3 covers 15 residues. V was trimmed by 1 base and J by 5 bases, leaving 12 bases between them. Germline V gives CDR1 LGHDT, CDR2 YNNKEL (reference sequence). In nucleotides, the CDR3 is TGTGCCAGCAGCCAAGGTTCCAGGTTGAACAATGAGCAGTTCTTC. Its protein product is CASSQGSRLNNEQFF.

The chain has TRBV20-1 and TRBJ1-2, with a weak D call TRBD1 (6 bases). Trimming left V 7 bases short and J 2 bases short, with 17 bases between. Germline V gene data show CDR1 as DFQATT and CDR2 as SNEGSKA (reference sequence). CDR3 length equals 14 residues. CDR3: CSGPNGQTNYGYTF. CDR3 nucleotide sequence: TGCAGTGGTCCGAATGGACAGACAAACTATGGCTACACCTTC.

This clonotype was recorded many times. The rearrangement uses TRBV12-3 or TRBV12-4 and TRBJ1-2, with D maybe TRBD1 (6 bases). The ends were cut back, 4 bases at V and 6 bases at J, with 12 bases in the middle. The CDR3 is 13 amino acids. CDR3 sequence: CASSSKGEDGYTF. As DNA, the CDR3 is TGTGCCAGCAGTTCAAAGGGGGAGGATGGCTACACCTTC.

This clonotype was observed a few times. V usage is TRBV4-1 and J usage is TRBJ1-5; D might be TRBD1 (5 bases). The germline CDR1 and CDR2 sequences are MGHRA and YSYEKL. The CDR3 is 16 amino acids. The V gene lost 1 base and the J gene lost 2 bases, with 12 bases spanning the gap. The CDR3 loop reads CASSQVPLQGNQPQHF. CDR3 bases: TGCGCCAGCAGCCAAGTCCCTTTACAGGGCAATCAGCCCCAGCATTTT.

This clonotype was found a few times. The chain couples TRBV7-3 to TRBJ2-4; maybe TRBD1 (6 bases). V lost 5 bases to trimming and J lost 1 base, with 18 bases between them. Germline V gene data show CDR1 as SGHTA and CDR2 as FQGTGA. There are 17 residues in the CDR3. The chain's CDR3 is CASSHPTGPGAKNIQYF. The CDR3 bases are TGTGCCAGCAGCCACCCCACAGGGCCCGGGGCCAAAAACATTCAGTACTTC.

This clonotype was picked up many times. The chain uses TRBV5-8 and TRBJ2-7, with D hard to call. The V and J ends lost 0 bases and 5 bases respectively, with 12 bases between them. The CDR3 consists of 14 residues. Germline V gene lookup returns CDR1 SGHTS and CDR2 YDEGEE. Written as DNA, the CDR3 is TGTGCCAGCAGCTTGGAGTTCGGAACCCACGAGCAGTACTTC. It is translated as CASSLEFGTHEQYF.

This chain joins TRBV28 and TRBJ1-2, with 7 bases matching TRBD1. The CDR3 is 14 residues long. The trim removed 6 bases at V and 4 bases at J, leaving 8 bases unmatched. CDR1 MDHEN and CDR2 SYDVKM come from the germline V gene. This chain's CDR3 is CASRKSGQSYGYTF. CDR3 nucleotides: TGTGCCAGCAGAAAATCGGGACAGAGCTATGGCTACACCTTC.

This clonotype has a count of ten or more. The chain uses TRBV5-1 and TRBJ2-1; 8 bases line up with TRBD1. This CDR3 has 14 residues. Germline V gene data show CDR1 as SGHRS and CDR2 as YFSETQ. Trimming cost V 0 bases and J 8 bases; bases outside gene matches: 4. The CDR3 sequence is CASSLGRGHYEQFF. The CDR3 DNA is TGCGCCAGCAGCTTGGGCAGGGGGCACTATGAGCAGTTCTTC.